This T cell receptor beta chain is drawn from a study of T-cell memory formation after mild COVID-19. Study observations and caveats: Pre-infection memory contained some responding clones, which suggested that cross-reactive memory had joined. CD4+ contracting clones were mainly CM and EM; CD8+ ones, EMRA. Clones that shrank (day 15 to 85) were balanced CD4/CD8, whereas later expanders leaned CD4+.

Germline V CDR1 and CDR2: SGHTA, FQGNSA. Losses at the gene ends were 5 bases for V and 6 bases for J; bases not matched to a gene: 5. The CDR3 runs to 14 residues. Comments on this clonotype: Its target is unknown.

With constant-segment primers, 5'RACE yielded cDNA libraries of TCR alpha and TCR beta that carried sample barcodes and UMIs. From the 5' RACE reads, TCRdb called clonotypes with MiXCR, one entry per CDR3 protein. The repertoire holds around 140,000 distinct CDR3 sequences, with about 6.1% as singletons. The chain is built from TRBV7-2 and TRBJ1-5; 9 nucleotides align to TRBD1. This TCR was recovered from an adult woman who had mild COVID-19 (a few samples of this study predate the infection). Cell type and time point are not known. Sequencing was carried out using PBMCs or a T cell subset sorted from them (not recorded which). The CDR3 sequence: CASSPRTGAQPQHF. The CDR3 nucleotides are TGTGCCAGCAGCCCAAGGACAGGGGCTCAGCCCCAGCATTTT.